Each of the 32 T cell receptor beta chains below was sequenced from the same sample in a study of blood T cells in healthy people across ages. A second PCR, run for roughly 7 to 12 cycles, used a sample-barcoded 5' primer plus a J-beta primer mix. MiXCR, applied by TCRdb to the 5' RACE reads, yields one record per CDR3 protein. This sample has roughly 800,000 distinct CDR3 sequences, with roughly 24% found just once. This same sample was also taken into another study, of T cells of mothers and their children.

The sample was blood. These receptors were obtained from a boy younger than 18 in good health.

V gene TRBV27 combines with J gene TRBJ2-1; 8 positions match TRBD1. Per the germline V gene, CDR1 is MNHEY and CDR2 is SMNVEV (reference sequence). J was trimmed by 0 bases and V by 7 bases; bases with no gene match: 11. The CDR3 runs to 17 residues. The CDR3 protein is CASKPGGRLPSYNEQFF. CDR3 nucleotides: TGTGCCAGCAAGCCAGGGGGCAGGTTACCCTCCTACAATGAGCAGTTCTTC.

V usage is TRBV2 and J usage is TRBJ2-2, with D tentatively TRBD2 (6 bases). The CDR3 consists of 13 residues. The ends were cut back, 6 bases at V and 4 bases at J, with 9 bases in the middle. Germline loops: CDR1 SNHLY, CDR2 FYNNEI. CDR3 sequence: CASSGRSTGELFF. CDR3 sequence (DNA): TGTGCCAGCAGCGGGAGAAGCACCGGGGAGCTGTTTTTT.

The chain recombines TRBV6-5 with TRBJ2-3, with 9 bases lining up with TRBD1. The CDR3 extends over 15 amino acids. Germline CDR1 and CDR2: MNHEY and SVGAGI. Losses at the gene ends were 4 bases for V and 4 bases for J; bases not matched to a gene: 6. In DNA, the CDR3 is TGTGCCAGCAGTTGTCACAGGGGGCTCGCAGATACGCAGTATTTT. This encodes CASSCHRGLADTQYF.

This rearrangement joins TRBV20-1 to TRBJ2-7, with 7 bases identical to TRBD1. CDR3 length: 14 amino acids. Germline V gene sequence: CDR1 DFQATT, CDR2 SNEGSKA (reference sequence). V shed 3 bases, J shed 0 bases, and the junction held 5 bases outside the gene matches. The DNA of the CDR3 is TGCAGTGCTAGCAGAGGGGGCGCCTCCTACGAGCAGTACTTC. It specifies CSASRGGASYEQYF.

This chain joins TRBV2 and TRBJ1-4; D not resolved. Germline assignment: CDR1 SNHLY and CDR2 FYNNEI. Trimming cost V 3 bases and J 4 bases, with 12 bases left between them. The CDR3 runs 15 residues. For the CDR3, the DNA is TGTGCCAGCAGTGATGTCAGGCGCGGTAATGAAAAACTGTTTTTT. Translated: CASSDVRRGNEKLFF.

This sequence joins TRBV29-1 and TRBJ2-5; 10 bases match TRBD2. This CDR3 spans 13 amino acids. Germline V CDR1 and CDR2: SQVTM, ANQGSEA. Losses at the gene ends were 4 bases for V and 1 base for J; bases not matched to a gene: 0. DNA of the CDR3: TGCAGCGTTGGGACTAGCGGCCAAGAGACCCAGTACTTC. Translation gives CSVGTSGQETQYF.

The CDR3 DNA sequence: TGTGCCAGCAGTGAGTATGAGGACGGGGTCAACACTGAAGCTTTCTTT. Amino acids: CASSEYEDGVNTEAFF. The chain couples TRBV6-2 or TRBV6-3 to TRBJ1-1; no reliable D call. CDR1 MNHEY and CDR2 SVGEGT come from the germline V gene. CDR3 length equals 16 residues. V lost 5 bases, J lost 2 bases, and 18 bases lay in between.

In its sample, this clonotype was seen a few times. The CDR3 sequence is CASSFQGALYEQYF. In DNA form, the CDR3 reads TGTGCCAGCAGTTTTCAGGGGGCTTTGTACGAGCAGTACTTC. The chain uses TRBV6-4 and TRBJ2-7, with TRBD1 matching over 8 bases. The CDR3 spans 14 residues. The J segment lost 4 bases and the V segment lost 5 bases, leaving 7 bases of the junction unmatched. Germline values: CDR1 MRHNA, CDR2 SNTAGT.

The chain combines TRBV29-1 with TRBJ1-1; TRBD1 agrees at 8 bases. The junction had 6 bases not matched to a gene; V was cut back by 4 bases and J by 5 bases. CDR3 size: 13 residues. Looked up from germline, CDR1 is SQVTM and CDR2 is ANQGSEA. The chain's CDR3 is CSVADRGRTEAFF. In DNA, the CDR3 is TGCAGCGTTGCTGACAGGGGCCGGACTGAAGCTTTCTTT.

The chain carries TRBV7-2 and TRBJ2-5; a possible D gene is TRBD2 (5 bases). The V end was cut by 1 base, the J end by 6 bases, with 15 bases between. In germline, CDR1 is SGHTA, CDR2 FQGNSA. This CDR3 spans 15 amino acids. CDR3 nucleotide sequence: TGTGCCAGCAGCTTAGGAGGCGAGAGGGTTAAGACCCAGTACTTC. Amino acid sequence: CASSLGGERVKTQYF. The variable domain in full, with the rest retrieved from reference TRBV7-2 and TRBJ2-5, is GAGVSQSPSNKVTEKGKDVELRCDPISGHTALYWYRQSLGQGLEFLIYFQGNSAPDKSGLPSDRFSAERTGGSVSTLTIQRTQQEDSAVYLCASSLGGERVKTQYFGPGTRLLVL.

This clonotype showed up just a few times. V usage is TRBV7-3 and J usage is TRBJ2-7; D gene unclear. V lost 3 bases and J lost 6, with 12 bases in between. This CDR3 is 13 amino acids long. The germline V gene has CDR1 SGHTA and CDR2 FQGTGA. This CDR3 is CASSFGVGSEQYF. The CDR3 DNA sequence: TGTGCCAGCAGCTTCGGTGTGGGATCCGAGCAGTACTTC.

This clonotype was counted only a few times. J is TRBJ2-5 and V is TRBV7-9; 8 bases are shared with TRBD1. The V gene's germline CDR1 is SEHNR and CDR2 FQNEAQ (reference sequence). The V segment lost 5 bases and the J segment 1 base; nucleotides outside the gene matches: 6. This CDR3 is 15 amino acids long. In DNA, the CDR3 is TGTGCCAGCAGCCGCTTAGGACAGGGCCAAGAGACCCAGTACTTC. Encoded protein: CASSRLGQGQETQYF.

This clonotype was seen only a few times. The V gene is TRBV10-3, the J gene TRBJ2-5; TRBD1 agrees at 8 bases. TRBJ2-7 explains the end of the DNA better; the J call may be wrong. The germline V gene has CDR1 ENHRY and CDR2 SYGVKD. The CDR3 covers 13 residues. The CDR3 sequence: CAISESQGGEQYF. The CDR3 region has the DNA TGTGCCATCAGTGAGTCACAGGGGGGCGAGCAGTACTTC.

The V and J genes are TRBV3-1 and TRBJ2-5, with TRBD2 as a possible D gene (5 bases). Germline V gives CDR1 LGHDT, CDR2 YNNKEL (reference sequence). Between the trimmed V and J ends, which lost 1 base and 1 base, there was a span of 7 bases. There are 14 residues in the CDR3. The CDR3 reads CASSQVAGQETQYF. DNA of the CDR3: TGTGCCAGCAGCCAAGTTGCGGGCCAAGAGACCCAGTACTTC.

This chain links TRBV12-3 or TRBV12-4 with TRBJ2-7; TRBD2 aligns across 14 bases. Trimming at V came to 5 bases and at J to 2 bases, leaving 8 bases not matched to a gene. CDR3 size: 17 residues. The CDR3: CASSQTGTSGGPYEQYF. CDR3 bases: TGTGCCAGCAGTCAAACCGGGACTAGCGGGGGACCCTACGAGCAGTACTTC.

The chain uses TRBV29-1 and TRBJ2-3, with unresolved D. CDR3 length equals 10 residues. Trimming shortened V by 5 bases and J by 4 bases, and 4 bases separated the two germline ends. Looked up from germline, CDR1 is SQVTM and CDR2 is ANQGSEA. The CDR3 region is CSVTSDTQYF. CDR3 nucleotides: TGCAGCGTTACCTCAGATACGCAGTATTTT.

The chain is built from TRBV6-1 and TRBJ1-2; 12 bases are shared with TRBD1. The CDR3 sequence is 17 residues long. CDR1 is MNHNS and CDR2 is SASEGT in the germline V gene. Trimming cost V 0 bases and J 7 bases; bases outside gene matches: 9. This CDR3 reads CASSEALLGTGGFGYTF. CDR3 bases: TGTGCCAGCAGTGAAGCGCTTCTCGGGACAGGGGGCTTTGGCTACACCTTC.

The V and J genes are TRBV28 and TRBJ2-1; TRBD2 agrees at 9 bases. Germline V CDR1 and CDR2: MDHEN, SYDVKM. Trimming took 4 bases from V and 4 from J; bases not matched to a gene: 5. The CDR3 has 15 amino acids. The CDR3 DNA reads TGTGCCAGCAGTTCCCCTAGCGGGACTTACAATGAGCAGTTCTTC. Amino acid sequence: CASSSPSGTYNEQFF.

This clonotype has a handful of counts. The chain uses TRBV5-1 and TRBJ1-2; 8 nucleotides agree with TRBD1. The germline V gene has CDR1 SGHRS and CDR2 YFSETQ. This CDR3 is 15 amino acids long. J lost 0 bases, V lost 3 bases, and 4 bases had no gene match. The CDR3 loop is CASSWDRRSNYGYTF. The CDR3 DNA follows: TGCGCCAGCAGCTGGGACAGGCGATCTAACTATGGCTACACCTTC.

With respect to this clonotype: One junction end does not reproduce the germline sequence, and a read error may be involved. The CDR3 region is CAASGPTGALGTDTQYF. The DNA of the CDR3 is TGTGCCGCCAGTGGTCCGACAGGGGCCCTTGGGACAGATACGCAGTATTTT. This sequence joins TRBV24-1 and TRBJ2-3; 8 nucleotides agree with TRBD1. Germline CDR1 KGHDR, CDR2 SFDVKD. The CDR3 sequence is 17 residues long.

The CDR3 protein is CASSRLGSGETQYF. The CDR3 DNA follows: TGCGCCAGCAGCCGACTAGGGAGTGGCGAGACCCAGTACTTC. The rearrangement joins TRBV5-1 to TRBJ2-5; tentatively, D is TRBD2 (6 bases). Trimming stripped 4 bases from V and 5 bases from J, with 15 bases between. The germline CDR1 and CDR2 sequences are SGHRS and YFSETQ. This CDR3 spans 14 amino acids. The whole variable domain, remainder taken from reference TRBV5-1 and TRBJ2-5, is KAGVTQTPRYLIKTRGQQVTLSCSPISGHRSVSWYQQTPGQGLQFLFEYFSETQRNKGNFPGRFSGRQFSNSRSEMNVSTLELGDSALYLCASSRLGSGETQYFGPGTRLLVL.

In its sample, this clonotype was seen a few times. V is TRBV20-1 and J is TRBJ2-3; D ambiguous. CDR1 is DFQATT and CDR2 is SNEGSKA in the germline V gene (reference sequence). V lost 4 bases, J lost 0 bases, and 11 bases lay in between. This CDR3 contains 14 residues. The CDR3 sequence: CSATPAASTDTQYF. The CDR3, as DNA: TGCAGTGCTACCCCAGCCGCTAGCACAGATACGCAGTATTTT.

The genes are TRBV12-3 or TRBV12-4 and TRBJ2-2; the D gene is possibly TRBD1 (6 bases). The CDR3 consists of 12 residues. The V and J ends lost 7 bases and 6 bases respectively, with 9 bases between them. Here the CDR3 reads CASTKGAGELFF. CDR3 nucleotides: TGTGCCAGCACCAAGGGGGCCGGGGAGCTGTTTTTT.

Only a few counts were recorded for this clonotype. The chain employs TRBV10-1 and TRBJ1-2; 7 bases match TRBD1. V shed 5 bases, J shed 2 bases, and the junction held 8 bases outside the gene matches. Germline CDR1 is WNHNN and CDR2 is SYGVQD (reference sequence). The CDR3 length is 15 residues. In nucleotides, the CDR3 is TGCGCCAGCAGTTATCACAGGGGTCCGAACTATGGCTACACCTTC. This translates into CASSYHRGPNYGYTF.

V gene TRBV5-1 combines with J gene TRBJ2-1; D unresolved. This CDR3 is 15 amino acids long. Trimming cost V 0 bases and J 6 bases, with 13 bases left between them. CDR1 and CDR2 from the germline V gene are SGHRS and YFSETQ. CDR3 region: CASSLGKGLGNEQFF. CDR3 nucleotide sequence: TGCGCCAGCAGCTTGGGAAAGGGATTAGGCAATGAGCAGTTCTTC.

This clonotype was recorded a few times. V gene TRBV10-3 combines with J gene TRBJ2-1, with 10 positions matching TRBD2. J gave up 10 bases and V 2 bases, and 5 bases lay outside the gene matches. The CDR3 covers 14 residues. Germline CDR1 and CDR2: ENHRY and SYGVKD. This chain's CDR3 is CAISEPSGGREQFF. The CDR3 DNA sequence: TGTGCCATCAGTGAGCCTAGCGGGGGTAGAGAGCAGTTCTTC.

This clonotype turned up a few times. This rearrangement joins TRBV2 to TRBJ2-5, with TRBD2 matching over 14 bases. The CDR3 covers 15 residues. From germline, CDR1 is SNHLY and CDR2 FYNNEI. Trimming took 8 bases from V and 4 from J; bases not matched to a gene: 6. CDR3 region: CASVGLAGGPETQYF. The CDR3 bases are TGTGCCAGCGTAGGACTAGCGGGGGGACCAGAGACCCAGTACTTC.

This chain connects TRBV12-3 or TRBV12-4 to TRBJ2-5; D remains ambiguous. Near its end, the DNA agrees better with TRBJ2-7, so the J call may be wrong. The CDR3 spans 17 residues. CDR3 loop: CASSWILTLEGSYEQYF. CDR3 nucleotide sequence: TGTGCCAGCAGCTGGATCTTGACGCTCGAAGGCTCCTACGAGCAGTACTTC.

The chain carries TRBV18 and TRBJ2-7; a possible D gene is TRBD2 (6 bases). V shed 4 bases and J shed 2 bases, with 18 bases lying between them. Germline CDR1 is KGHSH and CDR2 is LQKENI. The CDR3 loop spans 16 amino acids. The CDR3, as DNA: TGTGCCAGCTCACGTGGCGGGGCAGGCACACCCTACGAGCAGTACTTC. The encoded protein is CASSRGGAGTPYEQYF.

This chain links TRBV2 with TRBJ2-7, with D perhaps matching TRBD2 (6 bases). Trimming took off 4 bases at V and 4 bases at J, with 14 bases between the two ends. Germline CDR1 SNHLY, CDR2 FYNNEI. CDR3 length equals 14 residues. The CDR3 nucleotides are TGTGCCAGCAGTGTCGCGGGGCAGATTTACGAGCAGTACTTC. Translating it yields CASSVAGQIYEQYF.

Worth noting for this clonotype: The final CDR3 position lacks the conserved phenylalanine or tryptophan, pointing to a likely read error. This chain uses TRBV6-1 with TRBJ2-2; D remains ambiguous. Looked up from germline, CDR1 is MNHNS and CDR2 is SASEGT. The CDR3 is 14 residues long. Between the trimmed V and J ends, which lost 3 bases and 4 bases, there was a span of 9 bases. The CDR3 DNA reads TGTGCCAGCAGTGATTTGGGGTTCACCGGGGAGCTGTTTTCT. Its protein product is CASSDLGFTGELFS.

This clonotype was seen a handful of times. The junction differs from germline at one of its ends, possibly a read error. This chain links TRBV15 with TRBJ2-4; 7 bases are shared with TRBD2. Germline CDR1 is LNHNV and CDR2 is YYDKDF (reference sequence). The CDR3 spans 16 residues. CDR3 in DNA: TGTGCCACCGGCAGACCCGGGGGGACTTGGGGAAACATTCAGTACTTC. Residues: CATGRPGGTWGNIQYF. The variable domain in full, with the rest retrieved from reference TRBV15 and TRBJ2-4, is DAMVIQNPRYQVTQFGKPVTLSCSQTLNHNVMYWYQQKSSQAPKLLFHYYDKDFNNEADTPDNFQSRRPNTSFCFLDIRSPGLGDTAMYLCATGRPGGTWGNIQYFGAGTRLSVL.